This T cell receptor (beta chain) originates from a study of cytomegalovirus exposure and HLA in healthy donors. PCR amplification relied on 60 Vbeta primers (plus 13 Jbeta primers). Produced via immunoSEQ multiplex PCR; TCRdb's table is partial and in-frame only. The sample carries 90,000 to 140,000 clones, around 80% recorded once. The CDR3 totals 15 residues. Germline assignment: CDR1 MNHNY and CDR2 SVGAGI (reference sequence). V was clipped by 6 bases and J by 5 bases; unmatched bases: 7. Study results and caveats: It was reported in a later analysis that an Asian-associated ancestry cluster showed fewer N-insertions than the roughly 670-donor mean.

As concerns this clone: As yet, its antigen is unknown.

The rearrangement links TRBV6-6 to TRBJ1-5; 10 nucleotides agree with TRBD1. Source material: PBMCs. This receptor was identified in a man between 18 and 35 years old in good health and CMV-seronegative. The CDR3 region is CASRLLGTGDQPQHF. The CDR3 coding sequence is TGTGCCAGCAGGCTACTTGGGACAGGGGATCAGCCCCAGCATTTT.